This T cell receptor beta chain was retrieved from a study of blood T cell repertoires in COVID-19. Study at large: Sites in the United States, Italy and Spain provided acute and convalescent COVID-19 samples. The analysed material was cDNA or gDNA that came from T cells, B-cell-depleted T cells, or PBMCs.

Authors' processing steps: Nucleated cell counts were estimated from reference gene primer amplification. The method was immunoSEQ multiplex PCR; TCRdb's version includes in-frame clones alone and lacks a portion of them. The DNA was the basis for D and trimming; V, J and clone size are from that table. Among some 370,000 clones listed, 90% were seen once. The V gene end was trimmed by 1 base and the J gene end by 6 bases; junction bases not matched to a gene: 8. There are 16 residues in the CDR3. Per germline, CDR1 LGHNA and CDR2 YSLEER. This chain links TRBV4-3 with TRBJ2-2; 7 bases map to TRBD2. The sample comprised peripheral blood. The TCR was taken from a man between 18 and 35 years old with active or convalescent COVID-19. CDR3 nucleotides: TGCGCCAGCAGCCAAGGGGCGGGGGTTTTGGCCGGGGAGCTGTTTTTT. Translating gives CASSQGAGVLAGELFF.